The 24 T cell receptor beta chains presented below share a single source sample, sequenced in a study of cytomegalovirus exposure and HLA in healthy donors (dated by TCRdb to the late 2010s). Library method: the immunoSEQ multiplex PCR assay. This immuneACCESS table, as held by TCRdb, lists in-frame sequences with V and J called but not all clones. Of the missing ones, under half trace to an unresolved V gene in checked studies; the others have no known cause. The sample contains some 150,000 clones, approximately 87% of them found a single time. The top ten hold roughly 1.5% of the sample. The sample comprised PBMCs. All receptors come from a woman aged 25 to 45 in good health and CMV-seronegative.

The sample holds one count of this clone. The rearrangement joins TRBV14 to TRBJ2-7; no clear D. V was clipped by 0 bases and J by 9 bases, with 12 bases between them. This CDR3 region has 13 residues. From germline, CDR1 is SGHDN and CDR2 FVKESK. The CDR3 loop is CASSQEVATMQYF. In DNA, the CDR3 is TGTGCCAGCAGCCAAGAAGTCGCAACTATGCAGTACTTC.

V is TRBV6-4 and J is TRBJ2-5, with 7 bases fitting TRBD2. In germline, CDR1 is MRHNA, CDR2 SNTAGT. The CDR3 loop spans 13 amino acids. The J segment lost 2 bases and the V segment lost 5 bases, leaving 2 bases of the junction unmatched. DNA for the CDR3: TGTGCCAGCAGTCCGGGGGGACAAGAGACCCAGTACTTC. Translating gives CASSPGGQETQYF.

This chain connects TRBV10-3 to TRBJ2-5; the D gene is possibly TRBD2 (6 bases). CDR1 ENHRY and CDR2 SYGVKD come from the germline V gene. The CDR3 length is 13 residues. Between the trimmed V and J ends, which lost 10 bases and 2 bases, there was a span of 14 bases. CDR3 residues: CATRDSLQETQYF. The DNA of the CDR3 is TGTGCCACCAGGGACTCTCTACAAGAGACCCAGTACTTC.

V is TRBV10-1 and J is TRBJ2-2, with D hard to call. The V gene's germline CDR1 is WNHNN and CDR2 SYGVQD (reference sequence). V was pared by 6 bases and J by 0 bases, with 11 bases between. The CDR3 consists of 15 residues. DNA of the CDR3: TGCGCCAGCAGCCACCTTACGGCGAACACCGGGGAGCTGTTTTTT. Translated, it gives CASSHLTANTGELFF.

As to this clone: Other DNA sequences within the sample encode an identical CDR3. This chain connects TRBV7-2 to TRBJ2-7; TRBD2 matches 9 bases. Germline CDR1 and CDR2: SGHTA and FQGNSA. After removal of 4 bases from V and 3 bases from J, the junction contained 4 bases not matched to a gene. The CDR3 consists of 14 residues. The CDR3 is CASSSLAGNYEQYF. The CDR3 nucleotides read TGTGCCAGCAGCTCCCTAGCGGGGAACTACGAGCAGTACTTC.

The chain recombines TRBV5-5 with TRBJ2-7, with 7 bases lining up with TRBD1. Germline V CDR1 and CDR2: SGHKS, YYEKEE (reference sequence). The CDR3 is 17 residues long. The trim removed 1 base at V and 0 bases at J, leaving 10 bases unmatched. The chain's CDR3 is CASSLLVAGDSSYEQYF. As DNA, the CDR3 is TGTGCCAGCAGCTTGCTTGTGGCTGGGGACAGCTCCTACGAGCAGTACTTC.

The chain joins TRBV7-8 to TRBJ2-1; D is unclear. CDR1 is SGHVS, CDR2 FQNEAQ, per germline. This CDR3 is built from 13 residues. The V end was cut by 5 bases, the J end by 7 bases, with 12 bases between. The CDR3 protein is CASSIGPTNEQFF. The CDR3 DNA reads as TGTGCCAGCAGCATAGGGCCAACGAATGAGCAGTTCTTC.

The rearrangement links TRBV29-1 to TRBJ2-7, with D possibly TRBD2 on 6 matching bases. V was cut by 1 base and J by 2 bases, with 15 bases left in between. The CDR3 is 15 amino acids. Germline CDR1 is SQVTM and CDR2 is ANQGSEA. The CDR3 DNA sequence: TGCAGCGTTGAAGTGTTCCAGCGGGCCGCCTACGAGCAGTACTTC. This encodes CSVEVFQRAAYEQYF.

The rearrangement uses TRBV21-1 and TRBJ2-7; TRBD2 was called by the table and not checked on the DNA. TRBV21-1 is a pseudogene segment. The CDR3 consists of 13 residues. CDR3 nucleotides: TGTGCCAGCAGCCCCTCGGGGGCCTACGAGCAGTACTTC. Translation gives CASSPSGAYEQYF.

The chain combines TRBV6-1 with TRBJ2-7; a weak D match, TRBD2 (7 bases). The CDR3 runs to 15 residues. Germline CDR1 and CDR2: MNHNS and SASEGT. V was shortened by 4 bases and J by 2 bases, with 15 bases between the two germline ends. CDR3 region: CASSVGGAKTYEQYF. Here the CDR3 DNA reads TGTGCCAGCAGTGTAGGGGGGGCAAAAACCTACGAGCAGTACTTC.

The chain combines TRBV5-1 with TRBJ1-1, with 7 positions matching TRBD1. Looked up from germline, CDR1 is SGHRS and CDR2 is YFSETQ. This CDR3 spans 16 amino acids. V was clipped by 2 bases and J by 1 base; unmatched bases: 8. The CDR3 spells CASSFVTGQQNTEAFF. CDR3 DNA: TGCGCCAGCAGCTTTGTAACGGGACAGCAGAACACTGAAGCTTTCTTT.

The chain combines TRBV19 with TRBJ1-5, with TRBD1 identical over 7 bases. Trimming at V came to 3 bases and at J to 12 bases, leaving 8 bases not matched to a gene. The V gene's germline CDR1 is LNHDA and CDR2 SQIVND (reference sequence). The CDR3 has 13 amino acids. In DNA, the CDR3 is TGTGCCAGTAGTATTGTCCGGGACAGTGGCCAGCATTTT. It yields the protein CASSIVRDSGQHF.

This chain joins TRBV19 and TRBJ2-7; 10 bases align to TRBD2. The germline V gene has CDR1 LNHDA and CDR2 SQIVND (reference sequence). This CDR3 region has 14 residues. After removal of 6 bases from V and 1 base from J, the junction contained 3 bases not matched to a gene. The CDR3 nucleotides read TGTGCCAGTAGCCATAGCGGGGGGTCCTACGAGCAGTACTTC. It specifies CASSHSGGSYEQYF.

The chain links TRBV13 to TRBJ2-3; D unclear. CDR1 is PRHDT, CDR2 FYEKMQ, per germline (reference sequence). CDR3 size: 14 residues. The V gene lost 0 bases and the J gene lost 3 bases, with 7 bases spanning the gap. The CDR3, as DNA: TGTGCCAGCAGCTTAGGAGCCCTTACAGATACGCAGTATTTT. Translation: CASSLGALTDTQYF.

This chain joins TRBV27 and TRBJ1-5, with 8 bases matching TRBD1. J gave up 1 base and V 6 bases, and 5 bases lay outside the gene matches. Germline V lookup: CDR1 MNHEY, CDR2 SMNVEV (reference sequence). This CDR3 comprises 15 residues. The chain's CDR3 is CASSLRQGSNQPQHF. The CDR3 DNA sequence: TGTGCCAGCAGCCTTAGACAGGGGAGCAATCAGCCCCAGCATTTT.

The CDR3 here is CASSLDETRAFF. CDR3 bases: TGTGCCAGCAGCTTAGATGAAACAAGAGCTTTCTTT. The J gene is TRBJ1-1, the V gene TRBV7-9; no clear D. Trimming shortened V by 1 base and J by 10 bases, and 10 bases separated the two germline ends. The CDR3 has 12 residues. Looked up from germline, CDR1 is SEHNR and CDR2 is FQNEAQ (reference sequence).

Turning to this clone: Other DNA sequences within the sample encode an identical CDR3. The CDR3 DNA reads TGTGCCAGCAGCTTAGGCACAGGGGATGGCTACACCTTC. The encoded protein is CASSLGTGDGYTF. The chain carries TRBV7-9 and TRBJ1-2, with 7 nucleotides matching TRBD1. Germline V CDR1 and CDR2: SEHNR, FQNEAQ (reference sequence). The CDR3 has 13 amino acids. V gave up 1 base and J gave up 6 bases; unmatched junction bases: 2.

The V call is TRBV9, the J call TRBJ2-7, with 10 positions matching TRBD1. V gave up 3 bases and J gave up 4 bases; unmatched junction bases: 4. The CDR3 totals 14 residues. CDR1 and CDR2 from the germline V gene are SGDLS and YYNGEE. The CDR3 sequence is CASSGGGQGYEQYF. CDR3 DNA sequence: TGTGCCAGCAGCGGGGGGGGACAGGGGTACGAGCAGTACTTC.

The J gene is TRBJ1-2, the V gene TRBV18; perhaps TRBD1 as D (6 bases). In germline, CDR1 is KGHSH, CDR2 LQKENI. Trimming removed 6 bases at V and 4 bases at J, with 36 bases between. The CDR3 loop spans 21 amino acids. The CDR3 nucleotides are TGTGCCAGCTCCCTATCGGGACCGCAGGGGAGACTACTCACGACCTTCTATGGCTACACCTTC. It is translated as CASSLSGPQGRLLTTFYGYTF.

The sample holds a few counts of this clone. The CDR3 DNA reads TGCGCCAGCAGCACGGAAGGGGTCTATGGCTACACCTTC. Translated, it gives CASSTEGVYGYTF. The chain links TRBV5-1 to TRBJ1-2, with D tentatively TRBD1 (5 bases). The ends were cut back, 4 bases at V and 4 bases at J, with 11 bases in the middle. The V gene's germline CDR1 is SGHRS and CDR2 YFSETQ. The CDR3 runs to 13 residues. Drawing the rest from reference TRBV5-1 and TRBJ1-2, the complete variable domain is KAGVTQTPRYLIKTRGQQVTLSCSPISGHRSVSWYQQTPGQGLQFLFEYFSETQRNKGNFPGRFSGRQFSNSRSEMNVSTLELGDSALYLCASSTEGVYGYTFGSGTRLTVV.

The J gene is TRBJ2-1, the V gene TRBV6-6, with D maybe TRBD1 (6 bases). Trimming took 2 bases from V and 7 from J, leaving 9 bases between them. CDR3 size: 13 residues. Germline CDR1 and CDR2: MNHNY and SVGAGI (reference sequence). Written as DNA, the CDR3 is TGTGCCAGCAGTTACCACAGGGTTAATGAGCAGTTCTTC. Its translation is CASSYHRVNEQFF.

This chain connects TRBV11-3 to TRBJ2-7; D call uncertain. The CDR3 runs 13 residues. V dropped 1 base and J dropped 3 bases, with 7 bases sitting between them. CDR1 is SGHNT and CDR2 is YENEEA in the germline V gene. The CDR3 loop is CASSLGQDYEQYF. As DNA, the CDR3 is TGTGCCAGCAGCTTAGGGCAGGACTACGAGCAGTACTTC.

In this sample, this clone turned up once. The chain combines TRBV7-6 with TRBJ2-3; 7 bases agree with TRBD2. Germline V gene sequence: CDR1 SGHVS, CDR2 FNYEAQ. Trimming took 1 base from V and 0 from J; bases not matched to a gene: 4. This CDR3 has 16 amino acids. CDR3 in DNA: TGTGCCAGCAGCTTAGTGTCCGGGGGGAGCACAGATACGCAGTATTTT. It specifies CASSLVSGGSTDTQYF.

This chain links TRBV13 with TRBJ1-1; weak D call: TRBD1 (6 bases). Deletions cut 2 bases from V and 9 bases from J, with 16 bases between. Germline CDR1 is PRHDT and CDR2 is FYEKMQ (reference sequence). The CDR3 spans 14 residues. CDR3 in DNA: TGTGCCAGCAGCTTATCGTTAGGGAGGGGGAAAGCTTTCTTT. Protein product: CASSLSLGRGKAFF.